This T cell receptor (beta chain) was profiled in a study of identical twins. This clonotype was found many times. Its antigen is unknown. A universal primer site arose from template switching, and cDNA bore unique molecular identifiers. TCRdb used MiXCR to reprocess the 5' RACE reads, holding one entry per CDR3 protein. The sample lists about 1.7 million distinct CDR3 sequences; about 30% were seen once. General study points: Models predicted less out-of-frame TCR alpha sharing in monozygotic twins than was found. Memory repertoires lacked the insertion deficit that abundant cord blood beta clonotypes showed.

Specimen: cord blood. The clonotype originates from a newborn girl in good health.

This CDR3 is CASSSGPTLATNEKLFF. For the CDR3, the DNA is TGCGCCAGCAGCTCGGGACCGACCCTTGCAACTAATGAAAAACTGTTTTTT. This chain uses TRBV5-1 with TRBJ1-4, with a tentative D call TRBD1 (5 bases). Trimming removed 3 bases at V and 0 bases at J, with 15 bases between. The CDR3 extends over 17 amino acids. From germline, CDR1 is SGHRS and CDR2 YFSETQ.